The source of this TCR beta chain is a study of T cells in Graves' hyperthyroidism and ophthalmopathy. Overall study context: Any treatment followed the collection of peripheral blood at initial diagnosis.

This clonotype was seen ten or more times. The antigen remains unidentified. Calling Graves' hyperthyroidism stable meant ophthalmopathy did not progress within 18 months. The diagnostic basis comprised clinical symptoms, serum thyroxine and TRAb, thyroid ultrasound and orbital computed tomography. Trimming took 6 bases from V and 4 from J; bases not matched to a gene: 11. From germline, CDR1 is MDHEN and CDR2 SYDVKM. The CDR3 contains 15 residues. TCR beta CDR3 sequences were amplified from RNA transcripts. First-round RT-PCR of the TCR CDR3 relied on the HTBI primer set. TCRdb re-derived calls from the multiplex PCR reads in MiXCR, one entry per CDR3 protein. The table lists hundreds of thousands of distinct CDR3 sequences, roughly 16% of them singletons. Broader study findings: In simple terms, a model built on 13 V-J features told ophthalmopathy apart from stable hyperthyroidism.

The sequence came from a woman aged 25 to 39 with Graves' hyperthyroidism. The sequenced sample consisted of blood. This sequence joins TRBV28 and TRBJ1-1; TRBD1 matches 7 bases. The CDR3 protein is CASSPTGEWGTEAFF. CDR3 in DNA: TGTGCCAGCAGCCCAACAGGGGAGTGGGGCACTGAAGCTTTCTTT.